This record looks at one T cell receptor (beta chain) sequence and its context. Trimming left V 5 bases short and J 4 bases short, with 8 bases between. CDR3 length: 12 amino acids. Germline V gene data show CDR1 as SNHLY and CDR2 as FYNNEI. Authors' processing steps: The assay estimated nucleated cells by amplifying reference gene primers. Only in-frame clones appear in the TCRdb table, and some are missing; sequencing was by immunoSEQ multiplex PCR. The V and J calls and clone size were taken over from that table, and D and trimming were inferred from the DNA. The table includes around 440,000 clones, 88% detected once. This specimen comes from a study of blood T cell repertoires in COVID-19.

This sequence was found in a woman aged 45-65 years with COVID-19, enrolled during active disease. V gene TRBV2 combines with J gene TRBJ1-2; D perhaps matches TRBD1 (6 bases). Sequenced: peripheral blood. In DNA, the CDR3 is TGTGCCAGCAGTCCGACAGGCTATGGCTACACCTTC. Translation: CASSPTGYGYTF. The full variable domain, in which reference TRBV2 and TRBJ1-2 provide the parts outside the CDR3, is EPEVTQTPSHQVTQMGQEVILRCVPISNHLYFYWYRQILGQKVEFLVSFYNNEISEKSEIFDDQFSVERPDGSNFTLKIRSTKLEDSAMYFCASSPTGYGYTFGSGTRLTVV.